These T cell receptor beta chains were read from a single sample in a study of blood T cell repertoires in COVID-19. Profiled with immunoSEQ multiplex PCR; TCRdb holds only in-frame clones, not every one. This table has 110,000 to 150,000 clones, roughly 80% appearing once. Specimen: PBMCs or T cells enriched from blood (not recorded which). These receptors were obtained from a woman aged 18-29 years who had been exposed to COVID-19. CDR3s include the opening cysteine and the closing phenylalanine or tryptophan. The order of the fields is J gene, D gene, V gene, CDR3 protein. A D gene is named only where the DNA matches it firmly.

TRBJ1-2	NA	TRBV7-9	CASSYGGGYGYTF
TRBJ1-1	TRBD1	TRBV9	CASSSPRQGGKTEAFF
TRBJ2-5	NA	TRBV10-1	CASSESAASQETQYF
TRBJ1-2	NA	TRBV10-3	CAIRMTGNYGYTF
TRBJ2-3	TRBD1	TRBV5-1	CASNYGTAATDTQYF
TRBJ2-7	TRBD2	TRBV30	CAWSLGLRYEQYF
TRBJ2-5	NA	TRBV28	CASSWGRESETQYF
TRBJ1-5	NA	TRBV19	CASRRGGLNQPQHF
TRBJ2-7	NA	TRBV7-9	CASSLGELAYHYEQYF
TRBJ1-1	NA	TRBV5-1	CASSLDGGLTEAFF
TRBJ1-1	NA	TRBV6-9	CASSYGGAAYTEAFF
TRBJ2-7	NA	TRBV5-1	CASSPESSYEQYF
TRBJ1-1	NA	TRBV11-2	CASSPLRGGGGTPKAFF
TRBJ1-3	NA	TRBV5-6	CASSHIQGGNTIYF
TRBJ2-6	NA	TRBV5-5	CASSLGGDPHSGANVLTF
TRBJ1-2	NA	TRBV30	CAWSATTRNYGYTF
TRBJ1-5	NA	TRBV12-3/TRBV12-4	CASRGAGQPQHF
TRBJ2-7	TRBD2	TRBV29-1	CSVGRREGSEQYF
TRBJ2-3	TRBD2	TRBV7-2	CASSFRVGRVTDTQYF
TRBJ2-2	NA	TRBV11-3	CASSLDQGGSTNTGELFF
TRBJ2-7	TRBD1	TRBV27	CASSRTGGSYEQYF
TRBJ2-3	NA	TRBV7-2	CASSPLLDTQYF
TRBJ2-5	NA	TRBV13	CASSLKAGVKETQYF
TRBJ1-1	NA	TRBV6-5	CASSYVPNQLNTEAFF
TRBJ2-7	TRBD1	TRBV28	CASSLGVQGAYEQYF
TRBJ1-6	NA	TRBV5-5	CASSHSPGEAHYNSPLHF
TRBJ2-1	TRBD2	TRBV6-4	CASSEREGYNEQFF
TRBJ1-1	NA	TRBV6-5	CASSSPGEAFF
TRBJ1-4	TRBD1	TRBV19	CASSRTGSEKLFF
TRBJ2-7	NA	TRBV27	CASSSRLNRESVEQYF
TRBJ1-2	TRBD1	TRBV10-3	CAISFGQDYGYTF
TRBJ1-1	NA	TRBV5-1	CASRPGQPSEAFF
TRBJ1-3	NA	TRBV7-2	CASSLGGGRAGNTIYF
TRBJ2-5	NA	TRBV5-1	CASSWTPEGQQETQYF
TRBJ2-5	NA	TRBV5-1	CASSLGSGAGETQYF
TRBJ1-4	TRBD1	TRBV28	CASSSANDRATSEGEKLFF
TRBJ1-2	NA	TRBV27	CASSFQSNYGYTF
TRBJ2-3	NA	TRBV9	CASSVLAGEGSDTQYF
TRBJ1-5	NA	TRBV24-1	CATSDPRQDHSNQPQHF
TRBJ1-4	TRBD1	TRBV5-8	CASSPPSTRDSEKLFF